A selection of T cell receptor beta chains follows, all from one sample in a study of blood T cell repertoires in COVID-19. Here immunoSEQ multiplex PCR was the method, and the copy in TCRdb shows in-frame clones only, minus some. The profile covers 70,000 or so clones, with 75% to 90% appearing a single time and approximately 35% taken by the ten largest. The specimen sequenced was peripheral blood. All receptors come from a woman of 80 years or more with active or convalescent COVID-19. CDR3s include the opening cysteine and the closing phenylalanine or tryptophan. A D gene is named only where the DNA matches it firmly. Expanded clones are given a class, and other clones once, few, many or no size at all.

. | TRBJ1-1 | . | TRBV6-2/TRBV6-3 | TGTGCCAGCAGTCCGTCCGCGGGGGGGCGGGGAGCTTTCTTT | CASSPSAGGRGAFF
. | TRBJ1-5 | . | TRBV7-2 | TGTACCAGCAGCCCCTCGCAGGGAACTCAGCCCCAGCATTTT | CTSSPSQGTQPQHF
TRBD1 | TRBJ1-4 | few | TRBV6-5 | TGTGCCAGCAGGGGGACAGGGGGCGGTGAAAAACTGTTTTTT | CASRGTGGGEKLFF
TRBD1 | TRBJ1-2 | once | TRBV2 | TGTGCCAGCATTCATACAGGGGAGGTTGGCTACACCTTC | CASIHTGEVGYTF
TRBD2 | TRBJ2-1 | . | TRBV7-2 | TGTGCCAGCAGCTTAGCGCTTCTTCGGGGGGGCAATAATGAGCAGTTCTTC | CASSLALLRGGNNEQFF
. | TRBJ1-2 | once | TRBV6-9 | TGTGCCCCCACCGAGGGTCACTATGGCTACACCTTC | CAPTEGHYGYTF
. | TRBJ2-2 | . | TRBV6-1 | TGTGCCAGCAGTGAACAGGGATATGGTAACACCGGGGAGCTGTTTTTT | CASSEQGYGNTGELFF
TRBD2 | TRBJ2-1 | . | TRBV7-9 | TGTGCCAGCAGCTTCCAGGCCGGGACTATCAATGAGCAGTTCTTC | CASSFQAGTINEQFF
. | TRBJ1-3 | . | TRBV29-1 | TGCAGCGTTGGGGATGGGGCTAATGGAAACACCATATATTTT | CSVGDGANGNTIYF
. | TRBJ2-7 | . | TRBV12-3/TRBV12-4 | TGTGCCAGCAGTTATACCGACAGGAACGAGCAGTACTTC | CASSYTDRNEQYF
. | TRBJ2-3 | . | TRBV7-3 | TGTGCCAGCAGCTCCGGTGGGGGCGGATATACGCAGTATTTT | CASSSGGGGYTQYF
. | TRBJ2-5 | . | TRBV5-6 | TGTGCCAGCAGCCCGGGCCCTCGGGAGGAGACCCAGTACTTC | CASSPGPREETQYF
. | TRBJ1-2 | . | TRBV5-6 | TGTGCCAGCAGCTTGTCGGGGAACTATGGCTACACCTTC | CASSLSGNYGYTF
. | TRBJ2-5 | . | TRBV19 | TGTGCCAGTAGTCCGGACTACCAAGAGACCCAGTACTTC | CASSPDYQETQYF
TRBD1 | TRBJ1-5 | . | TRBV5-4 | TGTGCCAGCAGCAAGGACAGGGGGCTGGCTCAGCCCCAGCATTTT | CASSKDRGLAQPQHF
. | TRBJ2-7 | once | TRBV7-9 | TGTGCCAGCAGCCAGGACAGCGCGAGGTACGAGCAGTACTTC | CASSQDSARYEQYF
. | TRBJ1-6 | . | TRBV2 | TGTGCCAGCAGTGAAGCGCAGGGTGAAAATTCACCCCTCCACTTT | CASSEAQGENSPLHF
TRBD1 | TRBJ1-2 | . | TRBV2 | TGTGCCAGCAGTAAGGGACAGGGCGAGAGCGGCTACACCTTC | CASSKGQGESGYTF
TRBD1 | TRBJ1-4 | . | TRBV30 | TGTGCCTGGAGTGTAGGGGGCGAAAAACTGTTTTTT | CAWSVGGEKLFF
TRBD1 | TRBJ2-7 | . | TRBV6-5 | TGTGCCAGCAGTTCGTGGGGACAGGGGGATAACGAGCAGTACTTC | CASSSWGQGDNEQYF
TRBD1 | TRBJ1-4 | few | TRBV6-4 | TGTGCCAGCAGTCCCGGGACAGGGGGTAATGAAAAACTGTTTTTT | CASSPGTGGNEKLFF
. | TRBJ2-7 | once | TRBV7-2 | TGTGCCAGCAACGGACAGTTAACAAACGAGCAGTACTTC | CASNGQLTNEQYF
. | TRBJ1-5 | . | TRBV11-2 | TGTGCCAGCAGCTTAGGAGCAGGGTTTCAGCCCCAGCATTTT | CASSLGAGFQPQHF
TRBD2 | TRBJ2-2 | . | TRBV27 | TGTGCCAGCAGTTGGGGGGGCGGGGAGCTGTTTTTT | CASSWGGGELFF
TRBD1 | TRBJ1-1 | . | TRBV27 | TGTGCCAGCAGTTTCGGGACAGCCCCGGAAGGAGCTTTCTTT | CASSFGTAPEGAFF
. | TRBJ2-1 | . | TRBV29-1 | TGCAGCGTAGTTGTCAGAGGAAAAGGGCAGTTCTTC | CSVVVRGKGQFF
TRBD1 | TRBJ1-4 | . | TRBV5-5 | TGTGCCAGCAGCTGGACAGGGGGCCTTGAAAAACTGTTTTTT | CASSWTGGLEKLFF
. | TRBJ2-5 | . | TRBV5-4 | TGTGCCAGCAGCCTGTGGGGACACGAGACCCAGTACTTC | CASSLWGHETQYF
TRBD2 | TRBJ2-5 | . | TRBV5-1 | TGCGCCAGCAGCTTGGAGGGTTCGGGGGGAGAGACCCAGTACTTC | CASSLEGSGGETQYF
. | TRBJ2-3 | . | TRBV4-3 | TGCGCCAGCAGCCAAGAGCCGGGTAGTACGCAGTATTTT | CASSQEPGSTQYF
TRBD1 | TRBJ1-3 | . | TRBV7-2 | TGTGCCAGCAGCCTGACAGGGGGGAACTCTGGAAACACCATATATTTT | CASSLTGGNSGNTIYF
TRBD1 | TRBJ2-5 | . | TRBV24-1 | TGTGCCACCAGATCCACAGGGGGCCAAGAGACCCAGTACTTC | CATRSTGGQETQYF
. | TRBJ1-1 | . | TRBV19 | TGTGCCAGTAGTATAGATCAGGGATACGGCACTGAAGCTTTCTTT | CASSIDQGYGTEAFF
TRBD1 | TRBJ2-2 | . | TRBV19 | TGTGCCGGTAGACAGGGGGCGCGCACCGGGGAGCTGTTTTTT | CAGRQGARTGELFF
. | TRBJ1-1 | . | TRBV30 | TGTGCCTGGAGTGTACAGCCCAATGCTGAAGCTTTCTTT | CAWSVQPNAEAFF
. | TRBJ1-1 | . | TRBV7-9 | TGTGCCAGCAGCTTATTATACGGAGGGATGCTTGAAGCTTTCTTT | CASSLLYGGMLEAFF
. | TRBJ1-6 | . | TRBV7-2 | TGTGCCAGCAGCTTAGAATGGGGGAGGTATTCACCCCTCCACTTT | CASSLEWGRYSPLHF
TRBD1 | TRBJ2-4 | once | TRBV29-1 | TGCAGCGTATCACCAGGGGGAATAGCCAAAAACATTCAGTACTTC | CSVSPGGIAKNIQYF
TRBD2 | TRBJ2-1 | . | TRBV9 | TGTGCCAGCAGCTTGGGACTAGCTTTTGGCACGGAGCAGTTCTTC | CASSLGLAFGTEQFF
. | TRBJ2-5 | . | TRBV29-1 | TGCAGCGTTCGGGAGAACCAAGAGACCCAGTACTTC | CSVRENQETQYF
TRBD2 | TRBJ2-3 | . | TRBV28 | TGTGCCAGCAGTAACCCCAATCTTGGCGGGGGAGGGGATACGCAGTATTTT | CASSNPNLGGGGDTQYF